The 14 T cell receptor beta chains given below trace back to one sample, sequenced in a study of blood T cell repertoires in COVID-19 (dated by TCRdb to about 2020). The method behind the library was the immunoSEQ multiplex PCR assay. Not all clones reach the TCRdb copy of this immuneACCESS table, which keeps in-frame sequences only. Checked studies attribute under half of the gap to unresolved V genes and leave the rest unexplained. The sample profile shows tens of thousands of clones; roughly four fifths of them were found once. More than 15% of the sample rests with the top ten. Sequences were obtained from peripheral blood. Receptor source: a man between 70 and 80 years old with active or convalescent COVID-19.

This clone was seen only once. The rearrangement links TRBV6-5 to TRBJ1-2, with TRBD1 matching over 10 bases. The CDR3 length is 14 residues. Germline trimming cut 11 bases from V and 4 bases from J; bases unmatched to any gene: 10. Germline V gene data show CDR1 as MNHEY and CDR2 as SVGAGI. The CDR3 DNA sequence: TGTGCCTCAAGCCGGGACAGGGGTATCTATGGCTACACCTTC. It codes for CASSRDRGIYGYTF.

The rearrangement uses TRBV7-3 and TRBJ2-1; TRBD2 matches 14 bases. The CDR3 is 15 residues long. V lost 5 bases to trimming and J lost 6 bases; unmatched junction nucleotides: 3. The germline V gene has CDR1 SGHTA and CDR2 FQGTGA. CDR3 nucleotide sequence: TGTGCCAGCAGCCCGGGACTAGCGGGGGTCAATGAGCAGTTCTTC. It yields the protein CASSPGLAGVNEQFF.

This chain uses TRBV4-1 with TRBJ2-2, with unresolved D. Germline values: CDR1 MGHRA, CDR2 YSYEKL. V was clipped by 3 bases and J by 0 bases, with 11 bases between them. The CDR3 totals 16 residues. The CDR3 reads CASSQEDFANTGELFF. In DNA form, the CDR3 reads TGCGCCAGCAGCCAGGAAGACTTCGCGAACACCGGGGAGCTGTTTTTT.

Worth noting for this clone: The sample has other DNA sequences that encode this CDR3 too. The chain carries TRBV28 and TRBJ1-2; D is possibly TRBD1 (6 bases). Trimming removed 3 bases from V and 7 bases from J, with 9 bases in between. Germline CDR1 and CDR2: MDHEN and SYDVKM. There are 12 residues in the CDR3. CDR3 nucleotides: TGTGCCAGCAGTTTGAGGGGGGGTGGCTACACCTTC. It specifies CASSLRGGGYTF.

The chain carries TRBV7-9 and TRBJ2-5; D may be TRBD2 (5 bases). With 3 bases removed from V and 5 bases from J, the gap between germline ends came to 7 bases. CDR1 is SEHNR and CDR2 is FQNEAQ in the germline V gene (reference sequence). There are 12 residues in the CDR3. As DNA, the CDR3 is TGTGCCAGCAGCTTCGGGGTTGAGACCCAGTACTTC. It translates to CASSFGVETQYF.

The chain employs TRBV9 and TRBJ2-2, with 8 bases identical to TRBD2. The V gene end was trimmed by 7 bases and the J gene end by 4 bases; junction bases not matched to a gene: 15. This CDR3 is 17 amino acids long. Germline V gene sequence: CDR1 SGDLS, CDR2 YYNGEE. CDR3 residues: CASHPPGGGPGTGELFF. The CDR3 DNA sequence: TGTGCCAGCCACCCCCCGGGGGGGGGCCCCGGCACCGGGGAGCTGTTTTTT. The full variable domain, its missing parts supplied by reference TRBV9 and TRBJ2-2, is DSGVTQTPKHLITATGQRVTLRCSPRSGDLSVYWYQQSLDQGLQFLIQYYNGEERAKGNILERFSAQQFPDLHSELNLSSLELGDSALYFCASHPPGGGPGTGELFFGEGSRLTVL.

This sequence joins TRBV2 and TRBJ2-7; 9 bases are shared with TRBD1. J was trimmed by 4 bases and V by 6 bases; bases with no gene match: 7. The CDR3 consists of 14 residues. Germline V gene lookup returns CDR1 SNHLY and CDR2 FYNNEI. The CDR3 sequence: CASRKPGQGYEQYF. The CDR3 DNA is TGTGCCAGCAGGAAACCGGGACAGGGTTACGAGCAGTACTTC.

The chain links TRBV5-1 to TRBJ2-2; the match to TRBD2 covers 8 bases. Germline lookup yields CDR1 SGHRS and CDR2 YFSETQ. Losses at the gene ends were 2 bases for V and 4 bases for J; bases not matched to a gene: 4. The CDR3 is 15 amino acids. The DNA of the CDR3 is TGCGCCAGCAGCTTATCGGGGGGGCTCACCGGGGAGCTGTTTTTT. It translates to CASSLSGGLTGELFF.

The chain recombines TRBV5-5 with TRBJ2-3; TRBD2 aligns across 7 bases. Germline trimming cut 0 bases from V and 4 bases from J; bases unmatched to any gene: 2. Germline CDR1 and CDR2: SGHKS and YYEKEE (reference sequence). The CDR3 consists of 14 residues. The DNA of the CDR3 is TGTGCCAGCAGCTTGGTCGCGGGGGCAGATACGCAGTATTTT. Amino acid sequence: CASSLVAGADTQYF.

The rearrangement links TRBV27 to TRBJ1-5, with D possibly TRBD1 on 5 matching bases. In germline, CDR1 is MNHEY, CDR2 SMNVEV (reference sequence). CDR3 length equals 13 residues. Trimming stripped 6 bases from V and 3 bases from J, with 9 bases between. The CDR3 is CASSGHFNQPQHF. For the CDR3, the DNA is TGTGCCAGCAGCGGACACTTCAATCAGCCCCAGCATTTT.

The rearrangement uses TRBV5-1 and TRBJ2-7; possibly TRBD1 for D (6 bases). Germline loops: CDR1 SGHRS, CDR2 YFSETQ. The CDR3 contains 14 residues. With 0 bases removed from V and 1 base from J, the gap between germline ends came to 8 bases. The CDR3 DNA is TGCGCCAGCAGCTTGGGGACAGTGTCCTACGAGCAGTACTTC. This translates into CASSLGTVSYEQYF. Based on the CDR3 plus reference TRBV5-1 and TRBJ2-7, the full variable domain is KAGVTQTPRYLIKTRGQQVTLSCSPISGHRSVSWYQQTPGQGLQFLFEYFSETQRNKGNFPGRFSGRQFSNSRSEMNVSTLELGDSALYLCASSLGTVSYEQYFGPGTRLTVT.

CDR3 in DNA: TGTGCCAGCAGCGCACAGGGGCAGCCCCAGCATTTT. It codes for CASSAQGQPQHF. The rearrangement joins TRBV7-2 to TRBJ1-5, with 7 bases matching TRBD1. The CDR3 runs 12 residues. V lost 5 bases, J lost 7 bases, and 2 bases stayed unmatched. Germline V gives CDR1 SGHTA, CDR2 FQGNSA.

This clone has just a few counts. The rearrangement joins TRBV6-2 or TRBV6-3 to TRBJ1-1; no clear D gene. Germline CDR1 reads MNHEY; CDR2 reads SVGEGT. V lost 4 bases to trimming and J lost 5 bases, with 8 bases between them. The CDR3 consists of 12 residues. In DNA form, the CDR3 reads TGTGCCAGCAGTTTCAGGAGGACTGAAGCTTTCTTT. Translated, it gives CASSFRRTEAFF.

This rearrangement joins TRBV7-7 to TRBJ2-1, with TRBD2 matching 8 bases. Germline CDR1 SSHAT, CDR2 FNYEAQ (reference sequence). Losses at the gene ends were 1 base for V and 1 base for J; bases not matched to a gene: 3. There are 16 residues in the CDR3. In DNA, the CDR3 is TGTGCCAGCAGCTTAGATCCGGGGGGGTCCTACAATGAGCAGTTCTTC. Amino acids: CASSLDPGGSYNEQFF.